These 22 T cell receptor beta chains were all obtained from the same sample, sequenced in a study of OX40 agonist ivuxolimab in advanced cancers. Assay: immunoSEQ multiplex PCR; the TCRdb copy retains only in-frame clones and omits some. The sample has about 110,000 clones, around 90% seen once. This specimen consisted of CD4+ or CD8+ T cells sorted from blood, obtained in a trial of the OX40 agonist ivuxolimab. Receptors originate from an adult with an advanced solid tumor such as melanoma, head and neck, liver or kidney cancer.

V is TRBV6-5 and J is TRBJ1-1; the D is unclear. The CDR3 is 14 residues long. Germline values: CDR1 MNHEY, CDR2 SVGAGI. V was trimmed by 0 bases and J by 5 bases, leaving 10 bases between them. The CDR3 coding sequence is TGTGCCAGCAGTTACTCGAGGGTTTATACTGAAGCTTTCTTT. It yields the protein CASSYSRVYTEAFF.

As DNA, the CDR3 is TGTGCCAGCAGCCAAGAACGAGGGGATCAGTATGGCTACACCTTC. Its protein product is CASSQERGDQYGYTF. The V call is TRBV4-2, the J call TRBJ1-2; a weak D match, TRBD1 (5 bases). The CDR3 totals 15 residues. V gave up 0 bases and J gave up 5 bases, with 13 bases separating them. CDR1 and CDR2 from the germline V gene are LGHNA and YNFKEQ.

The V and J genes are TRBV11-2 and TRBJ2-1; the D is unclear. Per germline, CDR1 SGHAT and CDR2 FQNNGV. The length of the CDR3 is 15 residues. V lost 1 base, J lost 13 bases, and 20 bases lay in between. The CDR3 protein is CASSLVSGPTTHQFF. CDR3 DNA: TGTGCCAGCAGCTTAGTGAGTGGGCCTACCACTCATCAGTTCTTC.

This chain links TRBV5-5 with TRBJ1-1; TRBD1 is a possible D gene (6 bases). Trimming left V 0 bases short and J 8 bases short, with 17 bases between. Germline-derived CDR1 and CDR2 are SGHKS and YYEKEE (reference sequence). The CDR3 consists of 15 residues. Here the CDR3 reads CASSLDMQGPGEAFF. The CDR3 DNA sequence: TGTGCCAGCAGCTTGGATATGCAGGGGCCAGGAGAAGCTTTCTTT.

This chain links TRBV9 with TRBJ1-3; D call uncertain. CDR3 length: 14 amino acids. Germline V gene sequence: CDR1 SGDLS, CDR2 YYNGEE. The V gene lost 0 bases and the J gene lost 0 bases, with 4 bases spanning the gap. The CDR3 is CASSVGVSGNTIYF. The DNA of the CDR3 is TGTGCCAGCAGCGTAGGTGTCTCTGGAAACACCATATATTTT. Filled out from reference TRBV9 and TRBJ1-3, the complete variable domain reads DSGVTQTPKHLITATGQRVTLRCSPRSGDLSVYWYQQSLDQGLQFLIQYYNGEERAKGNILERFSAQQFPDLHSELNLSSLELGDSALYFCASSVGVSGNTIYFGEGSWLTVV.

The J gene is TRBJ1-4, the V gene TRBV5-4; D gene ambiguous. CDR3 size: 13 residues. Between the trimmed V and J ends, which lost 3 bases and 6 bases, there was a span of 9 bases. Germline V CDR1 and CDR2: SGHNT, YYREEE (reference sequence). Written as DNA, the CDR3 is TGTGCCAGCAGCTCTGGGGAACATGAAAAACTGTTTTTT. Translating gives CASSSGEHEKLFF. Combining the CDR3 with reference TRBV5-4 and TRBJ1-4 gives the whole variable domain ETGVTQSPTHLIKTRGQQVTLRCSSQSGHNTVSWYQQALGQGPQFIFQYYREEENGRGNFPPRFSGLQFPNYSSELNVNALELDDSALYLCASSSGEHEKLFFGSGTQLSVL.

The J gene is TRBJ1-2, the V gene TRBV9; tentatively, D is TRBD1 (5 bases). V was clipped by 0 bases and J by 8 bases, with 14 bases between them. This CDR3 contains 14 residues. The germline CDR1 and CDR2 sequences are SGDLS and YYNGEE. The CDR3 protein is CASSVVGGVGGYTF. The CDR3 DNA reads TGTGCCAGCAGCGTAGTTGGGGGGGTAGGAGGCTACACCTTC.

This clone showed up just once. The gene calls are TRBV19 and TRBJ2-1, with 13 bases fitting TRBD2. Unmatched junction bases numbered 13, after V lost 5 bases and J lost 12 bases. Germline V gives CDR1 LNHDA, CDR2 SQIVND (reference sequence). This CDR3 has 16 residues. CDR3 nucleotides: TGTGCCAGTAGTCCCCGACTAGCGGGAGGTCCTGAGGGGCAGTTCTTC. Its translation: CASSPRLAGGPEGQFF.

The V and J genes are TRBV5-8 and TRBJ1-1, with D perhaps TRBD1 (6 bases). CDR1 and CDR2 (germline): SGHTS, YDEGEE. The CDR3 totals 13 residues. Trimming stripped 4 bases from V and 5 bases from J, with 12 bases between. The CDR3 sequence: CASSPGARTEAFF. The CDR3 coding sequence is TGTGCCAGCAGCCCGGGGGCACGGACTGAAGCTTTCTTT.

The genes are TRBV7-2 and TRBJ2-5, with TRBD1 matching 8 bases. Germline loops: CDR1 SGHTA, CDR2 FQGNSA. The trim removed 1 base at V and 5 bases at J, leaving 6 bases unmatched. CDR3 length equals 15 residues. The CDR3 reads CASSLENRGFETQYF. In DNA form, the CDR3 reads TGTGCCAGCAGCTTAGAGAACAGGGGGTTTGAGACCCAGTACTTC.

The V and J genes are TRBV5-4 and TRBJ1-5; D unresolved. This CDR3 spans 14 amino acids. From germline, CDR1 is SGHNT and CDR2 YYREEE (reference sequence). Trimming removed 0 bases from V and 4 bases from J, with 8 bases in between. Here the CDR3 DNA reads TGTGCCAGCAGCTTGGCGAGCAGGAATCAGCCCCAGCATTTT. It codes for CASSLASRNQPQHF.

The chain joins TRBV6-5 to TRBJ2-7, with D possibly called TRBD1 or TRBD2 (5 bases each). The ends were cut back, 6 bases at V and 5 bases at J, with 17 bases in the middle. CDR3 length: 14 residues. From germline, CDR1 is MNHEY and CDR2 SVGAGI. CDR3 coding DNA: TGTGCCAGCAGAAACCGAGGGGATTCCCACGAGCAGTACTTC. Protein: CASRNRGDSHEQYF.

The chain links TRBV18 to TRBJ2-2; D gene unclear. V gave up 4 bases and J gave up 0 bases, with 9 bases separating them. Per the germline V gene, CDR1 is KGHSH and CDR2 is LQKENI. The CDR3 runs to 15 residues. CDR3 sequence reads: CASSQGQPNTGELFF. DNA for the CDR3: TGTGCCAGCTCACAAGGGCAACCGAACACCGGGGAGCTGTTTTTT.

In its sample, this clone was seen once. This sequence joins TRBV5-1 and TRBJ2-7; 12 nucleotides line up with TRBD2. The CDR3 runs to 15 residues. Germline CDR1 SGHRS, CDR2 YFSETQ. V trimming: 2 bases; J trimming: 2 bases; junction bases outside the gene matches: 2. The CDR3 reads CASSFRTSGAYEQYF. In DNA form, the CDR3 reads TGCGCCAGCAGCTTTCGGACTAGCGGGGCCTACGAGCAGTACTTC.

J is TRBJ2-7 and V is TRBV7-2; TRBD2 matches 13 bases. In germline, CDR1 is SGHTA, CDR2 FQGNSA. The V gene end was trimmed by 5 bases and the J gene end by 2 bases; junction bases not matched to a gene: 3. This CDR3 region has 15 residues. The CDR3 bases are TGTGCCAGCAGCCCCACTAGCGGGGGGGCCTACGAGCAGTACTTC. The encoded protein is CASSPTSGGAYEQYF.

The chain carries TRBV18 and TRBJ2-3; TRBD2 is a possible D gene (5 bases). Trimming took off 4 bases at V and 1 base at J, with 15 bases between the two ends. CDR1 and CDR2 (germline): KGHSH, LQKENI. The CDR3 totals 16 residues. CDR3 amino acids: CASSLKTGSGTDTQYF. The CDR3 region has the DNA TGTGCCAGCTCACTGAAAACGGGATCTGGCACAGATACGCAGTATTTT.

This clone was counted once. The genes are TRBV9 and TRBJ1-1; TRBD1 matches at 8 bases. V lost 0 bases, J lost 3 bases, and 4 bases stayed unmatched. The germline CDR1 and CDR2 sequences are SGDLS and YYNGEE. The CDR3 totals 15 residues. In DNA form, the CDR3 reads TGTGCCAGCAGCGTAGGGACAGGGCGAGACACTGAAGCTTTCTTT. It specifies CASSVGTGRDTEAFF. The full variable domain, with the rest looked up from reference TRBV9 and TRBJ1-1, is DSGVTQTPKHLITATGQRVTLRCSPRSGDLSVYWYQQSLDQGLQFLIQYYNGEERAKGNILERFSAQQFPDLHSELNLSSLELGDSALYFCASSVGTGRDTEAFFGQGTRLTVV.

The rearrangement joins TRBV28 to TRBJ2-3; D gene ambiguous. Germline V gene lookup returns CDR1 MDHEN and CDR2 SYDVKM. This CDR3 is built from 10 residues. With 9 bases removed from V and 3 bases from J, the gap between germline ends came to 4 bases. The CDR3 region is CARGTDTQYF. The CDR3 nucleotides read TGTGCCAGAGGGACAGATACGCAGTATTTT.

The gene calls are TRBV5-1 and TRBJ1-1; D may be TRBD1 (6 bases). The CDR3 is 13 amino acids. Germline CDR1 reads SGHRS; CDR2 reads YFSETQ. The V and J ends lost 4 bases and 5 bases respectively, with 12 bases between them. The CDR3 loop reads CASSDGGGTEAFF. DNA for the CDR3: TGCGCCAGCAGCGACGGGGGCGGAACTGAAGCTTTCTTT.

The chain combines TRBV7-6 with TRBJ2-1; 9 bases agree with TRBD1. Germline-derived CDR1 and CDR2 are SGHVS and FNYEAQ. The length of the CDR3 is 13 residues. V lost 3 bases, J lost 8 bases, and 2 bases stayed unmatched. For the CDR3, the DNA is TGTGCCAGCAGCTTGGACAGGGGCGATGAGCAGTTCTTC. Protein product: CASSLDRGDEQFF.

This clone showed up just a few times. The chain joins TRBV2 to TRBJ1-3, with D possibly matching TRBD1 (5 bases). The germline CDR1 and CDR2 sequences are SNHLY and FYNNEI. The CDR3 consists of 18 residues. Trimming shortened V by 4 bases and J by 0 bases, and 19 bases separated the two germline ends. The chain's CDR3 is CASSGYEQEKYSGNTIYF. The CDR3 DNA reads as TGTGCCAGCAGTGGGTATGAACAGGAAAAATACTCTGGAAACACCATATATTTT.

The chain employs TRBV5-1 and TRBJ2-1, with a tentative D call TRBD2 (6 bases). CDR1 is SGHRS and CDR2 is YFSETQ in the germline V gene. The CDR3 extends over 13 amino acids. V was pared by 0 bases and J by 5 bases, with 6 bases between. The CDR3 nucleotides read TGCGCCAGCAGCTTGGGGGAGGACAATGAGCAGTTCTTC. Translation: CASSLGEDNEQFF.